These T cell receptor beta chains were read from a single sample in a study of blood T cell repertoires in COVID-19. The repertoire was sequenced with immunoSEQ multiplex PCR; TCRdb's copy has only in-frame clones and lacks some. The repertoire has approximately 270,000 clones, roughly 85% of them found once; the top ten carry 1.5% to 2%. Sequencing was carried out using PBMCs or T cells enriched from blood (not recorded which). These receptors came from a woman between 45 and 60 years old who had recovered from COVID-19. Both conserved end residues are part of each CDR3. The D gene is left open where the match is weak. Size is omitted from some rows. Given values are once, few, many or a class for expanded clones.

size | length | J | D | V | DNA | CDR3
. | 13 | TRBJ2-1 | . | TRBV7-3 | TGTGCCAGCAGCTTAGGGGCCCAAAATGAGCAGTTCTTC | CASSLGAQNEQFF
once | 15 | TRBJ2-3 | TRBD1 | TRBV24-1 | TGTGCCACCAGTGCCCATAGGGGACAGGCAAGTACGCAGTATTTT | CATSAHRGQASTQYF
. | 16 | TRBJ2-7 | TRBD2 | TRBV5-1 | TGCGCCAGCAGCATAGGGACTAGCGGGAGTTGGTACGAGCAGTACTTC | CASSIGTSGSWYEQYF
. | 14 | TRBJ2-7 | TRBD1 | TRBV13 | TGTGCCAGCAGCTTAGTCGGGACAGCGACCGAGCAGTACTTC | CASSLVGTATEQYF
. | 15 | TRBJ2-1 | . | TRBV5-4 | TGTGCCAGCAGCCTGACTTCGGTCTCCTACAATGAGCAGTTCTTC | CASSLTSVSYNEQFF
. | 16 | TRBJ1-1 | TRBD1 | TRBV6-1 | TGTGCCAGCATTGAAGCCGGGACAGCTCCTTACACTGAAGCTTTCTTT | CASIEAGTAPYTEAFF
. | 13 | TRBJ1-1 | . | TRBV3-1/TRBV3-2 | TGTGCCAGCAGCCCACTACTGAACACTGAAGCTTTCTTT | CASSPLLNTEAFF
. | 13 | TRBJ1-1 | TRBD1 | TRBV12-3/TRBV12-4 | TGTGCCAGCAGTCCAGAACAGGGGCTTGAAGCTTTCTTT | CASSPEQGLEAFF
. | 13 | TRBJ1-6 | . | TRBV5-1 | TGCGCCAGCAGCTTTACAGATAATTCACCCCTCCACTTT | CASSFTDNSPLHF
. | 11 | TRBJ1-5 | . | TRBV28 | TGTGCCAGCAGTTTAATCGGGCCCCAGCATTTT | CASSLIGPQHF
. | 16 | TRBJ2-3 | TRBD2 | TRBV5-1 | TGCGCCAGCAGCTTGGGCGTTAGCGGGACCACAGATACGCAGTATTTT | CASSLGVSGTTDTQYF
. | 13 | TRBJ2-1 | . | TRBV25-1 | TGTGCCAGCAGTGTCGAGTGGGGGGATGAGCAGTTCTTC | CASSVEWGDEQFF
. | 14 | TRBJ2-3 | . | TRBV11-3 | TGTGCCAGCAGCTTAGACGGGAGCACAGATACGCAGTATTTT | CASSLDGSTDTQYF
. | 14 | TRBJ2-1 | . | TRBV5-4 | TGTGCCAGCAGCTCCGGATGGGGCGTTTTTGAGCAGTTCTTC | CASSSGWGVFEQFF
. | 14 | TRBJ2-5 | TRBD1 | TRBV6-5 | TGTGCCAGCCGAGACTGGGGACAGTCCGGGACCCAGTACTTC | CASRDWGQSGTQYF
. | 14 | TRBJ2-3 | . | TRBV5-1 | TGCGCCAGCAGCTTGATGTCGGGTTCAGATACGCAGTATTTT | CASSLMSGSDTQYF
. | 13 | TRBJ2-7 | TRBD1 | TRBV2 | TGTGCCAGTAGGGTTGACAGGGGCAGCGAGCAGTACTTC | CASRVDRGSEQYF
. | 15 | TRBJ2-7 | TRBD2 | TRBV5-1 | TGCGCCAGCAGACAAAGCGGGACCTTAACCTACGAGCAGTACTTC | CASRQSGTLTYEQYF
. | 15 | TRBJ2-2 | . | TRBV9 | TGTGCCAGCAGCGTATGGGGCGCGAACACCGGGGAGCTGTTTTTT | CASSVWGANTGELFF
. | 14 | TRBJ2-4 | . | TRBV14 | TGTGCCAGCAGCTTGGGACACGTTAGGGACATTCAGTACTTC | CASSLGHVRDIQYF
. | 15 | TRBJ1-1 | TRBD1 | TRBV12-5 | TGTGCTAGTGGTTTGGATACAGGGGGGTACACTGAAGCTTTCTTT | CASGLDTGGYTEAFF
. | 16 | TRBJ1-2 | TRBD1 | TRBV3-1/TRBV3-2 | TGTGCCAGCAGCCCAAACCCCGGGACAGGGGACTATGGCTACACCTTC | CASSPNPGTGDYGYTF
many | 13 | TRBJ1-1 | . | TRBV7-3 | TGTGCCAGCAGCTTACTGTTTGACACTGAAGCTTTCTTT | CASSLLFDTEAFF
. | 14 | TRBJ2-7 | TRBD2 | TRBV7-2 | TGTGCCAGCAGCTTGGGACTAGTCTCCTACGAGCAGTACTTC | CASSLGLVSYEQYF
few | 14 | TRBJ1-1 | TRBD1 | TRBV10-3 | TGTGCCATCAGAACCTCAGGGGGCGCATCGGAAGCTTTCTTT | CAIRTSGGASEAFF
. | 16 | TRBJ2-2 | TRBD2 | TRBV11-1 | TGTGCCAGCAGGTTAACTAGCGGGATGAACACCGGGGAGCTGTTTTTT | CASRLTSGMNTGELFF
few | 14 | TRBJ1-2 | . | TRBV6-1 | TGTGCCAGCAGTGAAAGGATGACACCCTATGGCTACACCTTC | CASSERMTPYGYTF
once | 16 | TRBJ1-1 | . | TRBV11-2 | TGTGCCAGCAGCTTAGCTCTTATGAGGATCGACACTGAAGCTTTCTTT | CASSLALMRIDTEAFF
. | 13 | TRBJ2-7 | TRBD2 | TRBV13 | TGTGCCAGCAGCTTAGGACTAGCGGGGGAGCAGTACTTC | CASSLGLAGEQYF
. | 16 | TRBJ2-2 | TRBD2 | TRBV28 | TGTGCCAGCAGTTTAGTGGGATGGGGGGGCACCGGGGAGCTGTTTTTT | CASSLVGWGGTGELFF
. | 16 | TRBJ1-2 | TRBD1 | TRBV12-5 | TGTGCTAGTGGTTTGGAAGTACAGGGGGCCTGGTATGGCTACACCTTC | CASGLEVQGAWYGYTF
. | 14 | TRBJ2-5 | TRBD2 | TRBV5-6 | TGTGCCAGCTCCGCGGGGAGGGTCCAAGAGACCCAGTACTTC | CASSAGRVQETQYF
. | 14 | TRBJ2-7 | . | TRBV10-3 | TGTGCCATCAGTGAGGTTATTAGTCCCTACGAGCAGTACTTC | CAISEVISPYEQYF